One sample yielded the 8 T cell receptor beta chains listed below, sequenced in a study of blood T cell repertoires in COVID-19. The table came from immunoSEQ multiplex PCR; TCRdb's copy has only in-frame clones and leaves some out. Of a few hundred thousand clones in the sample, about 81% are singletons; the top ten hold under 5%. Source material: PBMCs or T cells enriched from blood (not recorded which). These receptor sequences come from a man younger than 45 with acute COVID-19.

The V call is TRBV18, the J call TRBJ1-3; maybe TRBD1 (5 bases). The CDR3 length is 17 residues. CDR1 is KGHSH and CDR2 is LQKENI in the germline V gene. The V end lost 3 bases, the J end lost 0 bases, and 15 bases lay between the germline ends. The CDR3 sequence: CASSPPIGADSGNTIYF. The CDR3 DNA reads TGTGCCAGCTCACCCCCCATAGGGGCAGACTCTGGAAACACCATATATTTT.

This chain joins TRBV20-1 and TRBJ2-2; the D is unclear. V lost 5 bases and J 7 bases, leaving 8 bases between the germline ends. Germline lookup yields CDR1 DFQATT and CDR2 SNEGSKA (reference sequence). This CDR3 spans 11 amino acids. The CDR3 protein is CSASGGGELFF. In DNA, the CDR3 is TGCAGTGCTTCCGGCGGCGGGGAGCTGTTTTTT.

J is TRBJ2-2 and V is TRBV28; TRBD1 agrees at 8 bases. J was trimmed by 0 bases and V by 3 bases; bases with no gene match: 18. Germline CDR1 MDHEN, CDR2 SYDVKM. CDR3 length: 21 residues. DNA for the CDR3: TGTGCCAGCAGTTTTTTGTGGCGGGGACAGGACGCTGGCGCGAACACCGGGGAGCTGTTTTTT. This encodes CASSFLWRGQDAGANTGELFF.

This chain uses TRBV12-3 or TRBV12-4 with TRBJ1-2; 7 bases fit TRBD1. The junction had 4 bases not matched to a gene; V was cut back by 5 bases and J by 4 bases. The CDR3 totals 13 residues. CDR3 loop: CASSPRDSYGYTF. CDR3 nucleotide sequence: TGTGCCAGCAGTCCCAGGGACAGCTATGGCTACACCTTC.

Ten or more counts support this clone. The chain links TRBV6-1 to TRBJ2-7; D may be TRBD1 (5 bases). Trimming pared 2 bases from V and 1 base from J, leaving 12 bases between. Germline CDR1 MNHNS, CDR2 SASEGT. This CDR3 comprises 15 residues. This CDR3 is CASSERDSGSYEQYV. CDR3 nucleotide sequence: TGTGCCAGCAGTGAACGAGACAGTGGGTCCTACGAGCAGTACGTC.

This sequence joins TRBV18 and TRBJ1-5; D possibly corresponds to TRBD1 (5 bases). V lost 4 bases and J lost 3, with 13 bases in between. The CDR3 is 15 residues long. Per germline, CDR1 KGHSH and CDR2 LQKENI. The CDR3 bases are TGTGCCAGCTCACTACAGGAATTCCCCAATCAGCCCCAGCATTTT. It yields the protein CASSLQEFPNQPQHF.

The rearrangement joins TRBV18 to TRBJ1-3; D gene uncertain. Germline assignment: CDR1 KGHSH and CDR2 LQKENI. CDR3 length: 13 amino acids. Deletions cut 8 bases from V and 1 base from J, with 9 bases between. CDR3 coding DNA: TGTGCCAGCCCCGGAGGATCTGGAAACACCATATATTTT. Translated: CASPGGSGNTIYF.

This clone was recorded only once. This sequence joins TRBV6-5 and TRBJ2-7; possible D gene TRBD1, 6 bases. The CDR3 has 15 residues. The V end was cut by 6 bases, the J end by 1 base, with 16 bases between. CDR1 and CDR2 from the germline V gene are MNHEY and SVGAGI. The CDR3 DNA sequence: TGTGCCAGCAGAACAACCGGGACACCTTCCTACGAGCAGTACGTC. Residues: CASRTTGTPSYEQYV.